Shown below are 7 T cell receptor beta chains from a single sample sequenced in a study of blood T cell repertoires in COVID-19. Assay: immunoSEQ multiplex PCR; the TCRdb copy retains only in-frame clones and omits some. The table has about 200,000 clones, roughly 75% seen once; the top ten hold 5.5%. The sample comprised peripheral blood. These receptor sequences come from a woman in her seventies with acute or convalescent COVID-19.

This rearrangement joins TRBV10-3 to TRBJ1-1, with 7 positions matching TRBD1. V dropped 1 base and J dropped 8; count of bases not matched to a gene: 4. The CDR3 is 13 residues long. Looked up from germline, CDR1 is ENHRY and CDR2 is SYGVKD. The CDR3 bases are TGTGCCATCAGTGAGTTCGGGGACAGCGAAGCTTTCTTT. It translates to CAISEFGDSEAFF.

The chain has TRBV18 and TRBJ2-1, with 7 bases identical to TRBD1. Germline loops: CDR1 KGHSH, CDR2 LQKENI. V lost 5 bases to trimming and J lost 7 bases; unmatched junction nucleotides: 14. The CDR3 has 16 amino acids. The CDR3 loop reads CASSILQGIEKNEQFF. The CDR3 region has the DNA TGTGCCAGCTCAATCTTACAGGGGATCGAAAAAAATGAGCAGTTCTTC.

This clone was seen more than once but under ten times. In nucleotides, the CDR3 is TGTGCCAGTAACCCGGGACAGGGAACTTATGGCTACACCTTC. Amino acid sequence: CASNPGQGTYGYTF. The chain carries TRBV19 and TRBJ1-2, with 9 bases fitting TRBD1. The ends lost 7 bases at V and 5 bases at J; junction bases unmatched: 8. The CDR3 is made up of 14 amino acids. Germline V gives CDR1 LNHDA, CDR2 SQIVND (reference sequence). The full variable domain, completed using reference TRBV19 and TRBJ1-2, is DGGITQSPKYLFRKEGQNVTLSCEQNLNHDAMYWYRQDPGQGLRLIYYSQIVNDFQKGDIAEGYSVSREKKESFPLTVTSAQKNPTAFYLCASNPGQGTYGYTFGSGTRLTVV.

This chain joins TRBV28 and TRBJ2-7, with 9 bases identical to TRBD1. V lost 3 bases and J lost 3; bases outside the gene matches: 9. The CDR3 has 16 residues. The germline CDR1 and CDR2 sequences are MDHEN and SYDVKM. Here the CDR3 reads CASSFPGQGLLYEQYF. The CDR3 region has the DNA TGTGCCAGCAGTTTCCCAGGACAGGGGCTTCTCTACGAGCAGTACTTC.

The chain couples TRBV14 to TRBJ2-2, with 7 nucleotides matching TRBD1. The germline V gene has CDR1 SGHDN and CDR2 FVKESK. The CDR3 runs to 16 residues. With V trimmed by 0 bases and J by 6 bases, 7 bases remained unmatched. The CDR3 is CASSQDQTGTAGELFF. Here the CDR3 DNA reads TGTGCCAGCAGCCAAGATCAGACAGGGACGGCCGGGGAGCTGTTTTTT.

This clone has just one count. The chain uses TRBV7-2 and TRBJ1-1; D is unclear. The germline V gene encodes CDR1 SGHTA and CDR2 FQGNSA. The CDR3 is made up of 14 amino acids. The V gene lost 1 base and the J gene lost 4 bases, with 10 bases spanning the gap. CDR3 amino acids: CASSLVGVLTEAFF. CDR3 nucleotide sequence: TGTGCCAGCAGCTTAGTCGGGGTGCTCACTGAAGCTTTCTTT.

The chain couples TRBV6-5 to TRBJ2-7, with TRBD1 matching 9 bases. CDR1 MNHEY and CDR2 SVGAGI come from the germline V gene. V was pared by 0 bases and J by 6 bases, with 6 bases of the junction left unmatched. CDR3 length equals 15 residues. The CDR3 protein is CASSYSNRGLVEQYF. Here the CDR3 DNA reads TGTGCCAGCAGTTACTCGAACAGGGGGCTGGTCGAGCAGTACTTC.